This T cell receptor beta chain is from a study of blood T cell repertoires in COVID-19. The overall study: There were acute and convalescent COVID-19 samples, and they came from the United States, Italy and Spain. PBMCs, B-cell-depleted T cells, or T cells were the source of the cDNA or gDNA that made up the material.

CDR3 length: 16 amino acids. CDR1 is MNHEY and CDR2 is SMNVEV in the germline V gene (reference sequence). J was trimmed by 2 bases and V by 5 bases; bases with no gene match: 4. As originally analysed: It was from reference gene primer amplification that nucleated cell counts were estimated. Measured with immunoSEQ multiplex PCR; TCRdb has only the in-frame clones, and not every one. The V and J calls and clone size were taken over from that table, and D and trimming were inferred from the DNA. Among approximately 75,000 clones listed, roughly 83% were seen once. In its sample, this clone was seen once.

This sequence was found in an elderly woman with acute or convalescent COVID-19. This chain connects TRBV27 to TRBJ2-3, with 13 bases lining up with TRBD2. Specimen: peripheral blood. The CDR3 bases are TGTGCCAGCAGTGTGGGACTAGCGGGGATCACAGATACGCAGTATTTT. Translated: CASSVGLAGITDTQYF.